This TCR beta chain was documented in a study of blood T cell repertoires in COVID-19. In the study overall: Specimens from acute and convalescent COVID-19 originated in the United States, Italy and Spain. The analysed material was cDNA or gDNA that came from T cells, B-cell-depleted T cells, or PBMCs.

Seattle enrolled patients during active infection and tracked them longitudinally. V was pared by 4 bases and J by 9 bases, with 7 bases of the junction left unmatched. The CDR3 is 14 residues long. The V gene's germline CDR1 is SGHRS and CDR2 YFSETQ. Per the original data handling: Amplification from reference gene primers served as the basis for estimated nucleated cell counts. Repertoires were generated with immunoSEQ multiplex PCR, while TCRdb's copy carries only in-frame clones and drops some. The V and J calls and the clone size are those of that table, but D and trimming were determined from the DNA. The table lists approximately 50,000 clones, about four fifths of them singletons. This clone was counted only a few times.

What was sequenced was peripheral blood. The receptor comes from a woman older than 75 with COVID-19, enrolled during active disease. The chain carries TRBV5-1 and TRBJ2-7; TRBD2 agrees at 13 bases. As DNA, the CDR3 is TGCGCCAGCAGCACCGGACTAGCGGGAGAGGGGCAGTACTTC. It encodes CASSTGLAGEGQYF.